The 21 T cell receptor beta chains given below trace back to one sample, sequenced in a study of shared clonotypes between healthy human individuals. As defined, naive CD8 cells were CD45RO-negative and positively selected for CCR7, with terminally differentiated effector memory CD45RA+ cells excluded. Measured with immunoSEQ multiplex PCR; TCRdb has only the in-frame clones, and not every one. This sample has around 2,000,000 clones, with roughly 91% found just once. The sample was naive CD8+ T cells from PBMCs. Receptors originate from a man aged 18-30 years in good health. Some clones in this sample may be carry-over from other donors' samples.

This chain uses TRBV7-3 with TRBJ2-1; 9 bases line up with TRBD1. Trimming removed 6 bases from V and 9 bases from J; junction bases left unmatched: 9. Germline V gene lookup returns CDR1 SGHTA and CDR2 FQGTGA. The CDR3 covers 14 residues. The CDR3: CASRNRTGDGEQFF. The CDR3 nucleotides read TGTGCCAGCAGGAATCGGACAGGGGATGGTGAGCAGTTCTTC.

The V gene is TRBV4-1, the J gene TRBJ2-4; the match to TRBD2 covers 9 bases. There are 16 residues in the CDR3. Trimming cost V 3 bases and J 1 base; bases outside gene matches: 4. The V gene's germline CDR1 is MGHRA and CDR2 YSYEKL. CDR3 DNA sequence: TGCGCCAGCAGCCAGAAGGCGGGGGGGGCCAAAAACATTCAGTACTTC. Translation gives CASSQKAGGAKNIQYF.

Regarding this clone: The sample carries other DNA sequences with the same CDR3. CDR3 nucleotide sequence: TGTGCCAGCAGTTCCGACAGGGGCCCTGGAAACACCATATATTTT. Translation gives CASSSDRGPGNTIYF. The chain links TRBV7-6 to TRBJ1-3; 8 bases are shared with TRBD1. Germline CDR1 reads SGHVS; CDR2 reads FNYEAQ. The CDR3 totals 15 residues. The trim removed 6 bases at V and 2 bases at J, leaving 6 bases unmatched.

The chain recombines TRBV4-1 with TRBJ2-3; possible D gene TRBD1, 6 bases. Germline CDR1 is MGHRA and CDR2 is YSYEKL. The CDR3 has 14 residues. The V gene lost 2 bases and the J gene lost 6 bases, with 12 bases spanning the gap. For the CDR3, the DNA is TGCGCCAGCAGCCAATGGACCCAGGGGGATACGCAGTATTTT. This translates into CASSQWTQGDTQYF.

This chain connects TRBV4-1 to TRBJ1-2, with D possibly TRBD1 on 6 matching bases. V was trimmed by 1 base and J by 4 bases, leaving 10 bases between them. The CDR3 is 14 amino acids. The germline gives CDR1 MGHRA, CDR2 YSYEKL. The CDR3 sequence is CASSQASRGYGYTF. The CDR3 DNA follows: TGCGCCAGCAGCCAAGCCTCCAGGGGCTATGGCTACACCTTC.

A remark on this clone: Other DNA sequences in the same sample also yield this CDR3. This chain connects TRBV27 to TRBJ1-1; D uncertain. CDR1 and CDR2 from the germline V gene are MNHEY and SMNVEV (reference sequence). The V gene lost 2 bases and the J gene lost 1 base, with 8 bases spanning the gap. The CDR3 extends over 14 amino acids. In DNA form, the CDR3 reads TGTGCCAGCAGTTTACGGAACCCGAACACTGAAGCTTTCTTT. This gives the protein CASSLRNPNTEAFF.

The chain joins TRBV29-1 to TRBJ1-2; 8 bases are a match to TRBD1. The CDR3 runs 14 residues. Germline values: CDR1 SQVTM, CDR2 ANQGSEA. Unmatched junction bases numbered 10, after V lost 7 bases and J lost 3 bases. CDR3 amino acids: CSAPAQGEYYGYTF. For the CDR3, the DNA is TGCAGCGCCCCGGCACAGGGGGAGTACTATGGCTACACCTTC.

The J gene is TRBJ2-7, the V gene TRBV28; perhaps TRBD2 as D (6 bases). Trimming removed 2 bases from V and 1 base from J, with 15 bases in between. Looked up from germline, CDR1 is MDHEN and CDR2 is SYDVKM. The CDR3 is 16 amino acids. CDR3 sequence reads: CASSLSSDGGSYEQYF. CDR3 coding DNA: TGTGCCAGCAGTTTAAGCTCGGACGGAGGGTCCTACGAGCAGTACTTC.

The chain joins TRBV7-9 to TRBJ2-5; 7 bases map to TRBD2. CDR3 length: 14 amino acids. Losses at the gene ends were 5 bases for V and 7 bases for J; bases not matched to a gene: 10. In germline, CDR1 is SEHNR, CDR2 FQNEAQ (reference sequence). The CDR3 DNA is TGTGCCAGCAGCCCCGGACTAGGGGACGGGACCCAGTACTTC. It translates to CASSPGLGDGTQYF.

V is TRBV9 and J is TRBJ2-7, with 11 bases lining up with TRBD2. The CDR3 length is 15 residues. J lost 4 bases, V lost 3 bases, and 6 bases had no gene match. Germline V CDR1 and CDR2: SGDLS, YYNGEE. CDR3 nucleotides: TGTGCCAGCAGCGCGGGACTAGCGGAACTATACGAGCAGTACTTC. It yields the protein CASSAGLAELYEQYF. Filled out from reference TRBV9 and TRBJ2-7, the complete variable domain reads DSGVTQTPKHLITATGQRVTLRCSPRSGDLSVYWYQQSLDQGLQFLIQYYNGEERAKGNILERFSAQQFPDLHSELNLSSLELGDSALYFCASSAGLAELYEQYFGPGTRLTVT.

The CDR3 DNA reads TGTGCCAGCAGCCCTCGCCTCGGGACATCTGTCGTGGGCTACACCTTC. Encoded protein: CASSPRLGTSVVGYTF. The V and J genes are TRBV27 and TRBJ1-2; possibly TRBD1 for D (6 bases). Germline V gives CDR1 MNHEY, CDR2 SMNVEV (reference sequence). Trimming pared 6 bases from V and 8 bases from J, leaving 25 bases between. The CDR3 extends over 16 amino acids.

The gene calls are TRBV4-1 and TRBJ2-7; TRBD1 matches at 9 bases. Germline CDR1 is MGHRA and CDR2 is YSYEKL. V trimming: 0 bases; J trimming: 5 bases; junction bases outside the gene matches: 5. CDR3 length equals 15 residues. CDR3 residues: CASSQDSGTGHEQYF. CDR3 coding DNA: TGCGCCAGCAGCCAAGATTCGGGGACAGGGCACGAGCAGTACTTC.

This clone was recorded once. The chain links TRBV11-1 to TRBJ1-2; weak D call: TRBD1 (6 bases). This CDR3 has 15 residues. The germline V and J ends were trimmed by 3 bases and 5 bases, with 16 bases remaining between them. From germline, CDR1 is SGHAT and CDR2 FQDESV (reference sequence). The CDR3 bases are TGTGCCAGCAGCTTGTCGACAGGAGGTGGTTATGGCTACACCTTC. This translates into CASSLSTGGGYGYTF.

The chain joins TRBV5-1 to TRBJ2-4; tentatively, D is TRBD1 (6 bases). This CDR3 has 14 residues. Germline V lookup: CDR1 SGHRS, CDR2 YFSETQ. V gave up 3 bases and J gave up 9 bases, with 16 bases separating them. CDR3 coding DNA: TGCGCCAGCAGCTCACGGGACAACGAGGGCATTCAGTACTTC. Amino acid sequence: CASSSRDNEGIQYF.

The CDR3 DNA sequence: TGTGCCAGTAGCTCCCTTGGCAATGAGCAGTTCTTC. It encodes CASSSLGNEQFF. The rearrangement joins TRBV19 to TRBJ2-1; D unresolved. Germline V gene sequence: CDR1 LNHDA, CDR2 SQIVND (reference sequence). The CDR3 extends over 12 amino acids. Trimming took 6 bases from V and 6 from J, leaving 9 bases between them.

The CDR3 is CASSRGSATNEKLFF. Here the CDR3 DNA reads TGTGCCAGCAGCAGGGGTTCTGCAACTAATGAAAAACTGTTTTTT. The chain employs TRBV7-8 and TRBJ1-4; perhaps TRBD1 as D (5 bases). With 5 bases removed from V and 0 bases from J, the gap between germline ends came to 10 bases. There are 15 residues in the CDR3. Per the germline V gene, CDR1 is SGHVS and CDR2 is FQNEAQ.

This chain connects TRBV7-9 to TRBJ1-2; D gene uncertain. V lost 5 bases, J lost 4 bases, and 8 bases lay in between. CDR1 is SEHNR, CDR2 FQNEAQ, per germline (reference sequence). This CDR3 contains 12 residues. The CDR3, as DNA: TGTGCCAGCAGCCGTCAGAGCTATGGCTACACCTTC. It is translated as CASSRQSYGYTF.

V is TRBV4-1 and J is TRBJ2-3, with TRBD2 matching over 11 bases. Germline CDR1 MGHRA, CDR2 YSYEKL. V trimming: 1 base; J trimming: 4 bases; junction bases outside the gene matches: 7. CDR3 length: 17 residues. For the CDR3, the DNA is TGCGCCAGCAGCCAAGGGTCACTAGCGGGAGCCCCAGATACGCAGTATTTT. Amino acid sequence: CASSQGSLAGAPDTQYF.

This chain connects TRBV11-2 to TRBJ2-1; D perhaps matches TRBD1 (5 bases). This CDR3 has 15 residues. V was trimmed by 1 base and J by 5 bases, leaving 12 bases between them. Germline V gives CDR1 SGHAT, CDR2 FQNNGV. The CDR3 loop is CASSLGPGPNNEQFF. The CDR3 DNA sequence: TGTGCCAGCAGCTTAGGTCCAGGGCCGAACAATGAGCAGTTCTTC.

Turning to this clone: Distinct nucleotide sequences in the sample also encode this CDR3. This chain uses TRBV5-1 with TRBJ2-3; the match to TRBD2 covers 11 bases. J was trimmed by 3 bases and V by 4 bases; bases with no gene match: 4. Germline V gene sequence: CDR1 SGHRS, CDR2 YFSETQ. The CDR3 totals 15 residues. DNA of the CDR3: TGCGCCAGCAGCCTTTTAGCGGGAGGGACAGATACGCAGTATTTT. Residues: CASSLLAGGTDTQYF.

Worth noting for this clone: Other DNA sequences of this sample code for an identical CDR3. The chain employs TRBV19 and TRBJ2-7, with TRBD2 identical over 7 bases. This CDR3 is built from 14 residues. CDR1 is LNHDA and CDR2 is SQIVND in the germline V gene (reference sequence). V was pared by 3 bases and J by 4 bases, with 6 bases of the junction left unmatched. CDR3 DNA: TGTGCCAGTAGTATGCGGGAGTCTTCTTACGAGCAGTACTTC. Protein: CASSMRESSYEQYF.